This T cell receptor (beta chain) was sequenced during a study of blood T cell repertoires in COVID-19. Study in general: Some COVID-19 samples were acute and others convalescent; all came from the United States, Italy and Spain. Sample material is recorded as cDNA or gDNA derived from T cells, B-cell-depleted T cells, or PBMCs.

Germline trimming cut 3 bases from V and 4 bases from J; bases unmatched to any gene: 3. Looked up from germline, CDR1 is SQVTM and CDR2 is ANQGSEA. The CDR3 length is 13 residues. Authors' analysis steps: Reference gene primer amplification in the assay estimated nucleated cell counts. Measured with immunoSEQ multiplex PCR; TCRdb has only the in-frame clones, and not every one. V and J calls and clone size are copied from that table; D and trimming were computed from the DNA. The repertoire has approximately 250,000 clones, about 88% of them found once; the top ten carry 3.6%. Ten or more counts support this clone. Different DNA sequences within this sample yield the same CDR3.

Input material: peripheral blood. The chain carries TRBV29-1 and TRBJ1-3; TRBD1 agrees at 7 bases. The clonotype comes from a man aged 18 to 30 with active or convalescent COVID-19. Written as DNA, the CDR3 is TGCAGCGTTGAGGGGACAGTCGGAAACACCATATATTTT. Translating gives CSVEGTVGNTIYF.